Below, 9 T cell receptor beta chains from the same sample are listed, as sequenced in a study of graft-versus-host responses after intestinal transplantation. No cognate antigen is known for these TCRs. Repertoires were generated with immunoSEQ multiplex PCR, while TCRdb's copy carries only in-frame clones and drops some. The table lists 75,000 to 100,000 clones, approximately 90% of them singletons. Sequenced material: unstimulated CD4+ T cells sorted from spleen or lymph node cells, taken before intestinal transplant. The receptor source for this set is a human donor who received an intestinal transplant.

The CDR3 coding sequence is TGTGCCAGTAGTCCGTATCCGGGACAGGTATACAATGAGCAGTTCTTC. Its protein is CASSPYPGQVYNEQFF. V usage is TRBV19 and J usage is TRBJ2-1, with TRBD1 matching 8 bases. CDR3 size: 16 residues. CDR1 LNHDA and CDR2 SQIVND come from the germline V gene (reference sequence). Germline trimming cut 5 bases from V and 4 bases from J; bases unmatched to any gene: 10.

The J gene is TRBJ2-2, the V gene TRBV5-1; D might be TRBD2 (6 bases). Trimming removed 6 bases at V and 5 bases at J, with 11 bases between. CDR1 SGHRS and CDR2 YFSETQ come from the germline V gene. This CDR3 has 13 amino acids. The CDR3 is CASTSALTGELFF. The CDR3 DNA reads TGCGCCAGCACTAGCGCACTGACCGGGGAGCTGTTTTTT.

The rearrangement joins TRBV7-2 to TRBJ1-6; the D is unclear. There are 14 residues in the CDR3. The V gene lost 3 bases and the J gene lost 9 bases, with 12 bases spanning the gap. Looked up from germline, CDR1 is SGHTA and CDR2 is FQGNSA. The CDR3 here is CASSLVGSTSPLHF. The CDR3 DNA reads as TGTGCCAGCAGCTTGGTTGGGAGCACTTCACCCCTCCACTTT. Full variable domain (outside the CDR3, taken from reference TRBV7-2 and TRBJ1-6): GAGVSQSPSNKVTEKGKDVELRCDPISGHTALYWYRQSLGQGLEFLIYFQGNSAPDKSGLPSDRFSAERTGGSVSTLTIQRTQQEDSAVYLCASSLVGSTSPLHFGNGTRLTVT.

The CDR3, as DNA: TGCGCCAGCAGCTTGGCGGAAACAGGGGCCTATTACGAGCAGTACTTC. Its protein is CASSLAETGAYYEQYF. V and J are TRBV5-1 and TRBJ2-7, with 7 bases fitting TRBD1. CDR1 and CDR2 (germline): SGHRS, YFSETQ. V shed 0 bases and J 4 bases; nucleotides not matched to a gene: 10. The CDR3 is made up of 16 amino acids.

This clone was recorded only once. The chain uses TRBV19 and TRBJ1-5, with D possibly being TRBD1 (6 bases). Germline V gene sequence: CDR1 LNHDA, CDR2 SQIVND (reference sequence). The CDR3 is 16 residues long. V was pared by 4 bases and J by 0 bases, with 13 bases between. The CDR3 reads CASSTPRGNSNQPQHF. CDR3 nucleotides: TGTGCCAGTAGTACCCCGAGGGGGAATAGCAATCAGCCCCAGCATTTT.

This clone was detected only once. The gene calls are TRBV27 and TRBJ2-5; TRBD2 matches at 12 bases. The germline gives CDR1 MNHEY, CDR2 SMNVEV (reference sequence). V lost 6 bases to trimming and J lost 1 base; unmatched junction nucleotides: 9. This CDR3 is 17 amino acids long. The CDR3 spells CASSPKRTSGIQETQYF. As DNA, the CDR3 is TGTGCCAGCAGCCCAAAACGGACTAGCGGGATCCAAGAGACCCAGTACTTC.

V is TRBV18 and J is TRBJ2-5; 13 bases fit TRBD2. The CDR3 runs to 18 residues. Germline V lookup: CDR1 KGHSH, CDR2 LQKENI. Trimming at V came to 0 bases and at J to 2 bases, leaving 6 bases not matched to a gene. The CDR3 reads CASSPPHGTSGIQETQYF. The CDR3 DNA follows: TGTGCCAGCTCACCACCTCATGGGACTAGCGGGATACAAGAGACCCAGTACTTC.

The V gene is TRBV5-1, the J gene TRBJ2-5; the match to TRBD2 covers 11 bases. There are 14 residues in the CDR3. J gave up 5 bases and V 2 bases, and 2 bases lay outside the gene matches. From germline, CDR1 is SGHRS and CDR2 YFSETQ. DNA for the CDR3: TGCGCCAGCAGCTTTTTAGCGGGGGGGGAGACCCAGTACTTC. It translates to CASSFLAGGETQYF.

The V call is TRBV10-3, the J call TRBJ2-5, with 8 bases identical to TRBD1. This CDR3 comprises 12 residues. From germline, CDR1 is ENHRY and CDR2 SYGVKD. Losses at the gene ends were 5 bases for V and 4 bases for J; bases not matched to a gene: 0. The CDR3 DNA follows: TGTGCCATCAGTACAGGGGGAGAGACCCAGTACTTC. Translated: CAISTGGETQYF.